The rows below give T cell receptor beta chains drawn from one sample of a study of tumor and adjacent non-tumor tissue in lung cancer. TCRdb re-derived calls from the multiplex PCR reads in MiXCR, one entry per CDR3 protein. The table shows some 80,000 distinct CDR3 sequences, with 76% occurring only once. The sequenced material came from distant non-tumor lung tissue. These receptor sequences come from a man between 65 and 85 years old with non-small cell lung cancer. The CDR3 runs from the conserved cysteine through the conserved F or W. Fields, in order: D gene, J gene, V gene, clone size, CDR3 protein, CDR3 DNA. D genes are given only for firm matches. Clone size is given for some rows only: seen once, a few or many times, or a class if the clone is expanded.

TRBD1,TRBJ2-6,TRBV6-1,.,CATSEGAVANVLTF,TGTGCCACCAGTGAGGGGGCTGTGGCCAACGTCCTGACTTTC
.,TRBJ2-1,TRBV4-2,once,CASSQEGSAIRAPEQFF,TGTGCCAGCAGCCAGGAAGGGAGCGCTATCCGGGCGCCCGAGCAGTTCTTC
.,TRBJ2-1,TRBV10-2,.,CASRSPGPSLNEQFF,TGCGCCAGCAGGTCCCCGGGACCCTCTCTTAATGAGCAGTTCTTC
.,TRBJ2-1,TRBV11-2,once,CPSNLERLGRTSYNEQFF,TGTCCCAGCAATTTAGAACGTCTGGGGCGGACTTCCTACAATGAGCAGTTCTTC
.,TRBJ2-7,TRBV6-1,once,CTSIGIGLYEHYF,TGTACCAGCATAGGGATAGGTCTGTACGAGCATTACTTC
TRBD1,TRBJ2-2,TRBV11-3,.,CVSSLPRTGGTWELFF,TGTGTCAGCAGCTTGCCTCGGACAGGGGGAACCTGGGAGCTGTTTTTT
.,TRBJ1-1,TRBV28,.,CASSLWPTYYTEAFF,TGTGCCAGCAGTTTATGGCCCACTTACTACACTGAGGCTTTCTTT
.,TRBJ2-7,TRBV5-4,.,CASGALGWDYEQYF,TGTGCCAGCGGCGCGCTCGGCTGGGACTACGAGCAGTACTTC
.,TRBJ2-5,TRBV6-1,.,CACSESAAGRETQYF,TGTGCATGCAGTGAAAGCGCTGCAGGGCGGGAGACCCAGTACTTC
.,TRBJ1-6,TRBV11-2,few,CTSSEWDGAPSSSPLHF,TGTACCAGCAGCGAATGGGACGGGGCCCCTTCTAGTTCACCCCTCCACTTT
.,TRBJ1-2,TRBV11-2,many,CASSSRELYGYTF,TGTGCCAGCAGCTCCCGGGAGCTCTATGGCTACACCTTC
.,TRBJ2-2,TRBV10-1,.,CTSRAHSNIGELFF,TGCACCAGCAGGGCCCACTCGAACATCGGGGAGCTGTTTTTT
.,TRBJ2-1,TRBV6-5,.,CASSLSGGPMNEQFF,TGTGCCAGCAGTCTATCTGGGGGGCCTATGAATGAGCAGTTCTTC
.,TRBJ1-2,TRBV11-2,.,CATSQGLYAYTF,TGTGCCACCAGCCAAGGACTATATGCCTACACCTTC
TRBD2,TRBJ2-2,TRBV6-5,.,CASRQAGGYTGELFF,TGTGCCAGCAGACAGGCGGGAGGGTACACCGGAGAGCTGTTTTTT
TRBD1,TRBJ1-3,TRBV12-5,.,CASGPLNRGNTIYF,TGTGCTAGTGGTCCCCTGAACAGGGGAAACACAATATATTTT
.,TRBJ2-2,TRBV11-2,.,CASSLMGTEVAGELLF,TGTGCCAGCAGCCTAATGGGCACAGAGGTTGCCGGGGAGCTGTTATTC
.,TRBJ1-2,TRBV29-1,.,CSVLLQGSGGTTF,TGCAGCGTTCTTCTCCAGGGTTCTGGTGGCACCACCTTC
.,TRBJ2-3,TRBV7-8,.,CASSFILWGSADMQYF,TGTGCCAGCAGCTTCATATTATGGGGAAGCGCAGATATGCAGTATTTT
.,TRBJ2-3,TRBV4-1,.,CASSQVSRGSYTDTQYF,TGCGCCAGTAGCCAAGTTTCGAGGGGGTCGTACACAGATACGCAGTATTTT
TRBD2,TRBJ2-7,TRBV2,.,CATSEAIHGGLSEQYF,TGTGCCACCAGTGAAGCGATCCACGGGGGGTTATCCGAGCAGTACTTC
.,TRBJ1-2,TRBV6-6,.,CASSPIQVSSRYTF,TGTGCCAGCAGCCCTATACAGGTCTCAAGTCGCTACACCTTC
.,TRBJ2-3,TRBV6-5,many,CASSSSTRRDTQYF,TGTGCCAGCAGTTCTTCAACTCGCCGAGATACGCAGTATTTT
.,TRBJ2-1,TRBV5-6,few,CASGHTGAFYNEQFF,TGTGCCAGCGGTCATACGGGAGCTTTCTACAATGAGCAGTTCTTC
.,TRBJ1-2,TRBV29-1,.,CSVVPHHSSGEYGYTF,TGCAGCGTTGTCCCCCATCATTCCTCGGGAGAATATGGCTACACCTTC
.,TRBJ2-1,TRBV11-1,.,CASSSGIGNELFF,TGTGCCAGCAGCTCGGGAATTGGCAATGAGCTGTTCTTC
TRBD1,TRBJ2-7,TRBV6-1,.,CASAVTGLLEQYF,TGTGCCAGCGCCGTGACAGGGTTACTCGAGCAGTACTTC
.,TRBJ2-2,TRBV20-1,.,CSAETDGSNTGELFF,TGCAGTGCCGAAACGGACGGTTCGAACACCGGGGAGCTGTTTTTT
.,TRBJ2-5,TRBV5-4,few,CGSSAGLSQETQYF,TGTGGCAGCAGCGCGGGCCTCTCGCAAGAGACCCAGTATTTC
TRBD2,TRBJ2-7,TRBV6-5,.,CPSRPRTSGRLYEQYF,TGTCCCAGCAGACCACGGACTAGCGGGAGACTCTATGAGCAGTACTTC
TRBD1,TRBJ1-2,TRBV5-1,.,CASSPRGQGPHYGYTF,TGCGCCAGCAGCCCACGAGGACAGGGTCCGCACTATGGCTACACCTTC
.,TRBJ1-2,TRBV20-1,.,CSAREELGYGYTF,TGCAGTGCTAGAGAAGAGTTAGGGTATGGCTACACCTTC
TRBD1,TRBJ1-5,TRBV25-1,.,CASCRQGTHQPQHF,TGTGCCAGCTGTCGACAGGGGACCCATCAGCCCCAGCATTTT
.,TRBJ1-6,TRBV11-2,.,CANSARTDGNSPLHF,TGTGCTAACAGCGCAAGGACGGATGGGAATTCACCCCTCCACTTT
.,TRBJ1-2,TRBV29-1,.,CSVEDQDDPNYGYTF,TGCAGCGTTGAAGATCAAGACGACCCCAACTATGGATACACCTTC